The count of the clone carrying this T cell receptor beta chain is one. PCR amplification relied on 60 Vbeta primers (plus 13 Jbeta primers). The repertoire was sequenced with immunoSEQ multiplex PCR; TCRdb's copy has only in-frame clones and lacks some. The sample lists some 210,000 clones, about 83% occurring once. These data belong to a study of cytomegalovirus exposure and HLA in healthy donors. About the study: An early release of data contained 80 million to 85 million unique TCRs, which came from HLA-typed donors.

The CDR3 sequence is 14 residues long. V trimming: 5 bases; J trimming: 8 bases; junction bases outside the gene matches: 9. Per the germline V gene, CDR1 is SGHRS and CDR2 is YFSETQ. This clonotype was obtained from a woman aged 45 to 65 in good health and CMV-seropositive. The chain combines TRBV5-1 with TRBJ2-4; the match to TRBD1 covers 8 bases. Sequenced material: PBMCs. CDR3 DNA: TGCGCCAGCAGATTAACAGGGGGTTATGACATTCAGTACTTC. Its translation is CASRLTGGYDIQYF.